This TCR beta chain is from a study of CD8+ T cells in alopecia areata. TCR sequencing used cDNA made by reverse transcription of extracted RNA. Libraries were prepared by immunoSEQ multiplex PCR; TCRdb keeps only in-frame clonotypes and omits some of them. The table has about 91,000 clones, less than 50% seen once; the top ten hold roughly 0.83%. Looked up from germline, CDR1 is GTSNPN and CDR2 is SVGIG (reference sequence). The V end was cut by 3 bases, the J end by 0 bases, with 9 bases between. The CDR3 runs 15 residues. The receptor's source is a human donor with alopecia areata. Material for sequencing was CD4+ T cells sorted from blood. The chain couples TRBV30 to TRBJ1-6; no firm D call. The CDR3 DNA sequence: TGTGCCTGGAGGAAGTATAGCTCCTATAATTCACCCCTCCACTTT. Protein sequence: CAWRKYSSYNSPLHF.